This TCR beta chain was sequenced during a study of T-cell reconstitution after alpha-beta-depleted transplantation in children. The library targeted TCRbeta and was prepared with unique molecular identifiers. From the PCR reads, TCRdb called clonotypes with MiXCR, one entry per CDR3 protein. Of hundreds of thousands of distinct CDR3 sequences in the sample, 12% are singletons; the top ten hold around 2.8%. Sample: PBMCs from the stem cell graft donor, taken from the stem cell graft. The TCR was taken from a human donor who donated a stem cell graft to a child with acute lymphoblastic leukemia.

CDR3 loop: CASSLARGLEAESGELFF. CDR3 sequence (DNA): TGTGCCAGCAGCTTAGCTCGTGGCCTCGAAGCGGAATCCGGGGAGCTGTTTTTT. This rearrangement joins TRBV11-1 to TRBJ2-2, with D maybe TRBD2 (5 bases). The CDR3 runs to 18 residues. Trimming shortened V by 0 bases and J by 6 bases, and 20 bases separated the two germline ends. Germline V gene sequence: CDR1 SGHAT, CDR2 FQDESV (reference sequence). Full variable domain (outside the CDR3, taken from reference TRBV11-1 and TRBJ2-2): EAEVAQSPRYKITEKSQAVAFWCDPISGHATLYWYRQILGQGPELLVQFQDESVVDDSQLPKDRFSAERLKGVDSTLKIQPAELGDSAMYLCASSLARGLEAESGELFFGEGSRLTVL.